The TCR beta chain under discussion was sequenced for a study of blood T cell repertoires in COVID-19. Looking at the study overall: Material from acute and convalescent COVID-19 was sourced from the United States, Italy and Spain. From T cells, B-cell-depleted T cells, or PBMCs came the material, which was cDNA or gDNA.

Original processing notes: Estimation of nucleated cell counts relied on the amplification of reference gene primers. Generated by immunoSEQ multiplex PCR, the TCRdb table keeps only in-frame clones and is missing some. V and J calls and clone size follow that table, whereas D and trimming were derived from the DNA. Here the sample spans about 100,000 clones, more than 70% being singletons. V was clipped by 6 bases and J by 3 bases; unmatched bases: 7. CDR1 and CDR2 from the germline V gene are ENHRY and SYGVKD. The CDR3 sequence is 15 residues long. The TCR originated in a human donor in a cohort sampled during active COVID-19. The chain joins TRBV10-3 to TRBJ2-3; 9 bases match TRBD2. The specimen sequenced was peripheral blood. The CDR3 here is CAIRFGREGTDTQYF. The CDR3 DNA follows: TGTGCCATCAGATTTGGGCGGGAGGGAACAGATACGCAGTATTTT.